The 2 T cell receptor beta chains below all came from one sample that was sequenced in a study of T cell repertoires in cytomegalovirus infection. Using its own MiXCR run on the reads, TCRdb lists one record per CDR3 protein. The data contain approximately 500,000 distinct CDR3 sequences, more than 15% of them seen just once; the ten biggest clones take up around 25%. Input material: CD8+ T cells from PBMCs. The receptors derive from a human donor in good health (CMV status not recorded). Some clones in this sample may be carry-over from other donors' samples.

This clonotype was detected only a few times. This chain joins TRBV20-1 and TRBJ2-1; 10 positions agree with TRBD2. The germline gives CDR1 DFQATT, CDR2 SNEGSKA (reference sequence). The CDR3 sequence is 13 residues long. This CDR3 reads CTLLAGASDEQFF. The CDR3 DNA sequence: TGCACCCTCCTAGCGGGAGCATCGGATGAGCAGTTCTTC.

This rearrangement joins TRBV28 to TRBJ2-7; D is uncertain. V lost 3 bases and J lost 3, with 12 bases in between. CDR3 size: 14 residues. Germline-derived CDR1 and CDR2 are MDHEN and SYDVKM. Here the CDR3 reads CASSFLEEVYEQYF. As DNA, the CDR3 is TGTGCCAGCAGTTTTCTAGAAGAGGTCTACGAGCAGTACTTC.